The 28 T cell receptor beta chains below were found in one sample sequenced in a study of T cell responses to AZD1222 COVID-19 vaccine (dated by TCRdb to the early 2020s). The sample's time point label, in plain terms: about 28 days (+/-7) after the second vaccine dose. Preparation of the library involved the immunoSEQ multiplex PCR assay. Sourced from immuneACCESS, this table was stored by TCRdb with only in-frame sequences that have V and J called. A share of the clones is absent; for the studies checked, an unresolved V gene accounts for under half, and the remainder has no known explanation. This sample lists 30,000 to 35,000 clones; approximately 78% were detected once. The ten largest clones capture approximately 4.8% of the sample. This specimen was peripheral blood, taken 28 days after the second AZD1222 dose. All receptors come from an adult who received the AZD1222 COVID-19 vaccine.

The genes are TRBV4-3 and TRBJ2-5; D gene unclear. V was pared by 0 bases and J by 5 bases, with 10 bases between. CDR1 and CDR2 from the germline V gene are LGHNA and YSLEER. This CDR3 spans 14 amino acids. The CDR3 DNA follows: TGCGCCAGCAGCCAAGACCCCATTTCCGAGACCCAGTACTTC. This gives the protein CASSQDPISETQYF.

This rearrangement joins TRBV7-7 to TRBJ2-7, with D unclear. The CDR3 extends over 15 amino acids. The germline CDR1 and CDR2 sequences are SSHAT and FNYEAQ (reference sequence). CDR3 amino acids: CASSPPGADSYEQYV. The CDR3 region has the DNA TGTGCTAGCAGCCCCCCTGGAGCAGACTCCTACGAGCAGTACGTC.

The CDR3, as DNA: TGTGCCAGCAGTGGACCCGCCAGACCTATGAACACTGAAGCTTTCTTT. This translates into CASSGPARPMNTEAFF. This chain connects TRBV6-1 to TRBJ1-1, with D uncertain. The germline V gene has CDR1 MNHNS and CDR2 SASEGT. This CDR3 comprises 16 residues. V shed 4 bases and J shed 0 bases, with 15 bases lying between them.

The chain couples TRBV29-1 to TRBJ1-5, with D perhaps matching TRBD1 (6 bases). Germline CDR1 SQVTM, CDR2 ANQGSEA. The CDR3 has 12 amino acids. Trimming took 7 bases from V and 4 from J, leaving 11 bases between them. The chain's CDR3 is CSGGDKNQPQHF. The CDR3, as DNA: TGCAGCGGCGGGGACAAGAATCAGCCCCAGCATTTT.

This chain joins TRBV19 and TRBJ2-7, with 7 bases lining up with TRBD2. V was clipped by 6 bases and J by 1 base; unmatched bases: 9. The CDR3 is 15 amino acids. Germline loops: CDR1 LNHDA, CDR2 SQIVND (reference sequence). This CDR3 reads CASSTRTSPSYEQYF. The DNA of the CDR3 is TGTGCCAGTAGCACCAGGACTAGTCCTTCCTACGAGCAGTACTTC.

Written as DNA, the CDR3 is TGTGCGGTGGGACCTCTACACAATGAGCAGTTCTTC. This codes for CAVGPLHNEQFF. The chain is built from TRBV28 and TRBJ2-1, with D tentatively TRBD1 or TRBD2 (5 bases each). Germline loops: CDR1 MDHEN, CDR2 SYDVKM. The CDR3 extends over 12 amino acids.

This clone was observed a single time. The chain carries TRBV6-2 or TRBV6-3 and TRBJ1-1; D remains unclear. The germline gives CDR1 MNHEY, CDR2 SVGEGT. V was shortened by 2 bases and J by 4 bases, with 8 bases between the two germline ends. The CDR3 extends over 13 amino acids. The CDR3 nucleotides are TGTGCCAGCAGTTACGAACAGTTCACTGAAGCTTTCTTT. Amino acid sequence: CASSYEQFTEAFF.

The V and J genes are TRBV20-1 and TRBJ1-3; D unclear. The germline V gene encodes CDR1 DFQATT and CDR2 SNEGSKA (reference sequence). Trimming cost V 1 base and J 3 bases, with 1 base left between them. The CDR3 runs 11 residues. The CDR3 loop reads CSARVGNTIYF. CDR3 coding DNA: TGCAGTGCTAGAGTTGGAAACACCATATATTTT.

V usage is TRBV2 and J usage is TRBJ1-1; D gene unclear. The CDR3 is 13 residues long. Germline CDR1 and CDR2: SNHLY and FYNNEI. V was shortened by 3 bases and J by 4 bases, with 9 bases between the two germline ends. The CDR3 region is CASSDNWGTEAFF. The DNA for the CDR3 is TGTGCCAGCAGTGACAATTGGGGCACTGAAGCTTTCTTT.

This rearrangement joins TRBV9 to TRBJ1-2, with D tentatively TRBD1 (5 bases). The V gene lost 4 bases and the J gene lost 7 bases, with 20 bases spanning the gap. The germline gives CDR1 SGDLS, CDR2 YYNGEE. The CDR3 runs to 15 residues. The CDR3 sequence: CASSPSWDSRGGYTF. In nucleotides, the CDR3 is TGTGCCAGCAGCCCCTCCTGGGACTCCCGGGGTGGCTACACCTTC.

This chain connects TRBV9 to TRBJ2-2, with 7 bases lining up with TRBD2. Per germline, CDR1 SGDLS and CDR2 YYNGEE. The trim removed 6 bases at V and 4 bases at J, leaving 6 bases unmatched. The CDR3 contains 14 residues. This CDR3 reads CASKAGQLTGELFF. CDR3 in DNA: TGTGCCAGCAAAGCGGGGCAACTCACCGGGGAGCTGTTTTTT.

The gene calls are TRBV5-1 and TRBJ1-2; D remains unclear. Trimming removed 3 bases at V and 3 bases at J, with 18 bases between. Germline CDR1 reads SGHRS; CDR2 reads YFSETQ. This CDR3 is 16 amino acids long. The CDR3 region is CASSSGLVAIDYGYTF. The CDR3 region has the DNA TGCGCCAGCAGCTCCGGTTTAGTAGCGATCGACTATGGCTACACCTTC.

The chain is built from TRBV14 and TRBJ2-3; D is ambiguous. From germline, CDR1 is SGHDN and CDR2 FVKESK. The CDR3 consists of 15 residues. Trimming took off 3 bases at V and 0 bases at J, with 10 bases between the two ends. CDR3: CASSQWTASTDTQYF. Written as DNA, the CDR3 is TGTGCCAGCAGCCAGTGGACGGCTAGCACAGATACGCAGTATTTT.

This chain links TRBV4-1 with TRBJ2-1; TRBD2 might be the D (5 bases). V was pared by 1 base and J by 4 bases, with 11 bases between. This CDR3 comprises 15 residues. Germline CDR1 reads MGHRA; CDR2 reads YSYEKL. The CDR3 reads CASSQALGLYNEQFF. The CDR3, as DNA: TGCGCCAGCAGCCAAGCACTAGGGCTTTACAATGAGCAGTTCTTC.

J is TRBJ2-1 and V is TRBV6-5, with 8 bases aligning to TRBD2. The V gene end was trimmed by 0 bases and the J gene end by 6 bases; junction bases not matched to a gene: 7. Germline loops: CDR1 MNHEY, CDR2 SVGAGI. The CDR3 runs to 16 residues. DNA for the CDR3: TGTGCCAGCAGTTACTCTGGGCTAGCGGGCATCAATGAGCAGTTCTTC. Translated: CASSYSGLAGINEQFF.

In its sample, this clone was seen a few times. This sequence joins TRBV4-3 and TRBJ2-1; 12 bases map to TRBD2. This CDR3 is 20 amino acids long. Per the germline V gene, CDR1 is LGHNA and CDR2 is YSLEER. V dropped 6 bases and J dropped 5; count of bases not matched to a gene: 20. The CDR3 DNA follows: TGCGCCAGCAGGACATCCATCGGGCTAGCGGGAGGGAACCCTAACAATGAGCAGTTCTTC. Amino acids: CASRTSIGLAGGNPNNEQFF.

The gene calls are TRBV5-4 and TRBJ2-5, with D unclear. The ends were cut back, 4 bases at V and 5 bases at J, with 12 bases in the middle. The CDR3 is 13 residues long. Germline V gene lookup returns CDR1 SGHNT and CDR2 YYREEE (reference sequence). CDR3 loop: CASSPKTEETQYF. CDR3 in DNA: TGTGCCAGCAGCCCGAAGACTGAGGAGACCCAGTACTTC.

In nucleotides, the CDR3 is TGTGCCAGCAGTCACGGGGGGAACAACTATGGCTACACCTTC. Encoded protein: CASSHGGNNYGYTF. V gene TRBV6-5 combines with J gene TRBJ1-2; TRBD1 is a possible D gene (5 bases). Germline CDR1 and CDR2: MNHEY and SVGAGI. V was cut by 5 bases and J by 2 bases, with 12 bases left in between. This CDR3 has 14 residues.

The rearrangement joins TRBV6-2 or TRBV6-3 to TRBJ2-2; 11 bases map to TRBD2. Per the germline V gene, CDR1 is MNHEY and CDR2 is SVGEGT. The CDR3 is 17 amino acids. J gave up 7 bases and V 2 bases, and 9 bases lay outside the gene matches. The CDR3 region is CASSYPSLAGGVGELFF. In DNA form, the CDR3 reads TGTGCCAGCAGTTACCCGTCTCTAGCGGGAGGCGTCGGGGAGCTGTTTTTT.

The gene calls are TRBV3-1 (or the pseudogene TRBV3-2) and TRBJ1-2; D is unresolved. Trimming took 0 bases from V and 4 from J, leaving 6 bases between them. Germline CDR1 and CDR2: LGHDT and YNNKEL (reference sequence). This CDR3 spans 13 amino acids. The CDR3 reads CASSQEGIYGYTF. Here the CDR3 DNA reads TGTGCCAGCAGCCAAGAAGGGATCTATGGCTACACCTTC.

This clone was recorded a few times. CDR3 sequence (DNA): TGTGCCAGCAGCCAAGCCGAGGACCTCGGGTCAGAGACCCAGTACTTC. Its protein is CASSQAEDLGSETQYF. This chain links TRBV4-2 with TRBJ2-5; unclear D gene. With 1 base removed from V and 4 bases from J, the gap between germline ends came to 16 bases. In germline, CDR1 is LGHNA, CDR2 YNFKEQ. This CDR3 contains 16 residues.

The rearrangement uses TRBV30 and TRBJ2-2; 13 bases line up with TRBD2. Trimming removed 3 bases from V and 8 bases from J; junction bases left unmatched: 9. This CDR3 has 16 residues. Germline V CDR1 and CDR2: GTSNPN, SVGIG (reference sequence). This chain's CDR3 is CAWSRTSGRMEGELFF. Written as DNA, the CDR3 is TGTGCCTGGAGCAGGACTAGCGGGAGAATGGAGGGGGAGCTGTTTTTT.

The rearrangement joins TRBV18 to TRBJ2-3; the match to TRBD2 covers 14 bases. Germline CDR1 is KGHSH and CDR2 is LQKENI. This CDR3 has 17 amino acids. The junction had 3 bases not matched to a gene; V was cut back by 0 bases and J by 4 bases. The CDR3 nucleotides are TGTGCCAGCTCACCACCGGGACTAGCGGGAGTTTCAGATACGCAGTATTTT. It translates to CASSPPGLAGVSDTQYF.

The chain links TRBV6-2 or TRBV6-3 to TRBJ1-6; TRBD1 matches at 9 bases. The junction had 4 bases not matched to a gene; V was cut back by 4 bases and J by 0 bases. The CDR3 has 17 amino acids. The germline CDR1 and CDR2 sequences are MNHEY and SVGEGT. The CDR3 DNA reads TGTGCCAGCAGTTTCCTGGACAGGGGCTCCTATAATTCACCCCTCCACTTT. It translates to CASSFLDRGSYNSPLHF.

The chain has TRBV7-3 and TRBJ2-7, with no clear D. Germline CDR1 and CDR2: SGHTA and FQGTGA. CDR3 length: 10 amino acids. The CDR3 reads CASSFLYSHV. In DNA form, the CDR3 reads TGTGCCAGCAGCTTTCTCTACTCGCACGTC.

The rearrangement joins TRBV24-1 to TRBJ1-5, with TRBD1 as a possible D gene (6 bases). Trimming removed 2 bases at V and 3 bases at J, with 16 bases between. This CDR3 is 17 amino acids long. The germline CDR1 and CDR2 sequences are KGHDR and SFDVKD. The CDR3 DNA reads TGTGCCACCAGTGATTCCCGAGGAACGGGGGCCAATCAGCCCCAGCATTTT. Translated: CATSDSRGTGANQPQHF.

The chain combines TRBV4-3 with TRBJ1-5; D uncertain. Between the trimmed V and J ends, which lost 1 base and 5 bases, there was a span of 9 bases. Germline V gives CDR1 LGHNA, CDR2 YSLEER. The CDR3 extends over 14 amino acids. CDR3 DNA: TGCGCCAGCAGCCAAGGACTTACCGATCAGCCCCAGCATTTT. The encoded protein is CASSQGLTDQPQHF.

The chain combines TRBV6-5 with TRBJ1-1, with D unclear. Trimming took off 6 bases at V and 0 bases at J, with 11 bases between the two ends. The CDR3 sequence is 14 residues long. Germline loops: CDR1 MNHEY, CDR2 SVGAGI. In nucleotides, the CDR3 is TGTGCCAGCAGACCCGCTGGGTTGAACACTGAAGCTTTCTTT. Amino acids: CASRPAGLNTEAFF.